One and the same sample provided the 21 T cell receptor beta chains below, sequenced in a study of technical replicates of blood from a handful of donors. Sequenced by immunoSEQ multiplex PCR; TCRdb stores in-frame clones only, minus some. Of 70,000 to 85,000 clones in the sample, over 85% were seen once. The sample taken for sequencing was T cells isolated from PBMCs. These receptors were collected from a human donor in good health.

This clone was found once. V and J are TRBV6-5 and TRBJ2-3, with D possibly matching TRBD1 (6 bases). CDR1 and CDR2 from the germline V gene are MNHEY and SVGAGI. This CDR3 comprises 14 residues. With 4 bases removed from V and 0 bases from J, the gap between germline ends came to 8 bases. The CDR3, as DNA: TGTGCCAGCAGTTGGGACACTAGCACAGATACGCAGTATTTT. Translated: CASSWDTSTDTQYF.

The rearrangement uses TRBV7-2 and TRBJ2-7; 9 bases are a match to TRBD2. The germline gives CDR1 SGHTA, CDR2 FQGNSA. V lost 1 base to trimming and J lost 2 bases; unmatched junction nucleotides: 0. This CDR3 region has 14 residues. As DNA, the CDR3 is TGTGCCAGCAGCTTAGAGCGGGGGGCCTACGAGCAGTACTTC. Its translation: CASSLERGAYEQYF.

This chain connects TRBV19 to TRBJ2-7, with D perhaps TRBD2 (6 bases). In germline, CDR1 is LNHDA, CDR2 SQIVND (reference sequence). The CDR3 has 13 residues. Trimming stripped 4 bases from V and 3 bases from J, with 10 bases between. The CDR3 region is CASSSGNNYEQYF. CDR3 nucleotide sequence: TGTGCCAGTAGTAGCGGGAACAACTACGAGCAGTACTTC.

The chain is built from TRBV5-6 and TRBJ2-7; weak D call: TRBD1 (5 bases). The CDR3 totals 14 residues. Germline-derived CDR1 and CDR2 are SGHDT and YYEEEE. Trimming shortened V by 5 bases and J by 4 bases, and 16 bases separated the two germline ends. CDR3 DNA sequence: TGTGCCAGCAGGAACTACGACAGTTATTACGAGCAGTACTTC. Its protein is CASRNYDSYYEQYF.

This rearrangement joins TRBV9 to TRBJ2-7, with 7 bases aligning to TRBD2. From germline, CDR1 is SGDLS and CDR2 YYNGEE. The CDR3 sequence is 15 residues long. Germline trimming cut 0 bases from V and 5 bases from J; bases unmatched to any gene: 8. This CDR3 reads CASSVGEGRLHEQYF. Here the CDR3 DNA reads TGTGCCAGCAGCGTAGGGGAGGGCAGGCTCCACGAGCAGTACTTC.

The chain has TRBV9 and TRBJ2-3; D remains unclear. The CDR3 is 11 amino acids. Germline CDR1 is SGDLS and CDR2 is YYNGEE. With 0 bases removed from V and 9 bases from J, the gap between germline ends came to 5 bases. Written as DNA, the CDR3 is TGTGCCAGCAGCGTAGTCGGGACGCAGTATTTT. It encodes CASSVVGTQYF.

V is TRBV11-2 and J is TRBJ2-1, with 7 bases identical to TRBD2. This CDR3 is 15 amino acids long. The germline gives CDR1 SGHAT, CDR2 FQNNGV. After removal of 6 bases from V and 8 bases from J, the junction contained 13 bases not matched to a gene. CDR3 region: CASSLHSGLGDEQFF. As DNA, the CDR3 is TGTGCCAGCAGTCTCCATTCCGGACTAGGGGATGAGCAGTTCTTC.

The rearrangement links TRBV5-1 to TRBJ2-3, with D maybe TRBD2 (5 bases). Trimming pared 9 bases from V and 1 base from J, leaving 12 bases between. There are 13 residues in the CDR3. Germline V gives CDR1 SGHRS, CDR2 YFSETQ. The CDR3 here is CATQLDRTDTQYF. CDR3 DNA sequence: TGCGCCACCCAACTAGATCGCACAGATACGCAGTATTTT.

CDR3 DNA: TGCGCCAGCAGCCCTACAGGGCTAGCCAAAAACATTCAGTACTTC. Translated: CASSPTGLAKNIQYF. This rearrangement joins TRBV4-1 to TRBJ2-4; a possible D gene is TRBD1 (6 bases). CDR1 and CDR2 (germline): MGHRA, YSYEKL. The CDR3 is made up of 15 amino acids. Trimming left V 4 bases short and J 0 bases short, with 10 bases between.

The chain couples TRBV18 to TRBJ2-7; 8 nucleotides agree with TRBD2. With 6 bases clipped from V and 6 bases from J, the junction kept 10 bases outside the gene matches. Per germline, CDR1 KGHSH and CDR2 LQKENI. The CDR3 length is 14 residues. The CDR3 DNA follows: TGTGCCAGCTCCGAGGGAGCGGGAGTGACCGAGCAGTACTTC. It yields the protein CASSEGAGVTEQYF.

This sequence joins TRBV4-3 and TRBJ2-1; 9 nucleotides match TRBD1. Germline CDR1 reads LGHNA; CDR2 reads YSLEER. The CDR3 totals 15 residues. V shed 3 bases and J 6 bases; nucleotides not matched to a gene: 6. CDR3 nucleotides: TGCGCCAGCAGCCATGGGACAGGGAGGAGCAATGAGCAGTTCTTC. It codes for CASSHGTGRSNEQFF.

The V call is TRBV2, the J call TRBJ1-2; possibly TRBD1 for D (5 bases). The CDR3 extends over 12 amino acids. V lost 3 bases to trimming and J lost 8 bases, with 10 bases between them. The germline gives CDR1 SNHLY, CDR2 FYNNEI. CDR3 DNA sequence: TGTGCCAGCAGTGATCGGAGGGGCGGCTACACCTTC. Protein product: CASSDRRGGYTF.

This chain uses TRBV4-1 with TRBJ1-5; TRBD1 might be the D (6 bases). CDR1 is MGHRA, CDR2 YSYEKL, per germline. The germline V and J ends were trimmed by 3 bases and 8 bases, with 11 bases remaining between them. The CDR3 consists of 13 residues. As DNA, the CDR3 is TGCGCCAGCAGCCACAGGGGAGCAGAGCCCCAGCATTTT. Amino acids: CASSHRGAEPQHF.

The V and J genes are TRBV5-6 and TRBJ1-3; 7 bases map to TRBD1. Germline V gene data show CDR1 as SGHDT and CDR2 as YYEEEE. The CDR3 spans 15 residues. V was clipped by 2 bases and J by 2 bases; unmatched bases: 4. CDR3 DNA: TGTGCCAGCAGCTTACCGGGACAGCCTGGAAACACCATATATTTT. It specifies CASSLPGQPGNTIYF.

The V gene is TRBV5-6, the J gene TRBJ2-7, with 9 bases aligning to TRBD2. This CDR3 region has 14 residues. Germline V lookup: CDR1 SGHDT, CDR2 YYEEEE. V trimming: 10 bases; J trimming: 5 bases; junction bases outside the gene matches: 13. CDR3 residues: CASLQRGTSNEQYF. CDR3 bases: TGTGCCTCCCTCCAAAGGGGGACTAGCAACGAGCAGTACTTC.

V and J are TRBV28 and TRBJ2-1; 8 nucleotides align to TRBD2. This CDR3 has 15 residues. Germline assignment: CDR1 MDHEN and CDR2 SYDVKM. With V trimmed by 4 bases and J by 7 bases, 9 bases remained unmatched. The DNA for the CDR3 is TGTGCCAGCAGTTCAGAGCGGGAGTCTGAGAATGAGCAGTTCTTC. Protein product: CASSSERESENEQFF. Looking up the rest from reference TRBV28 and TRBJ2-1 gives the full variable domain: DVKVTQSSRYLVKRTGEKVFLECVQDMDHENMFWYRQDPGLGLRLIYFSYDVKMKEKGDIPEGYSVSREKKERFSLILESASTNQTSMYLCASSSERESENEQFFGPGTRLTVL.

The rearrangement uses TRBV14 and TRBJ2-7; TRBD1 aligns across 7 bases. This CDR3 is built from 13 residues. Germline loops: CDR1 SGHDN, CDR2 FVKESK. The junction had 1 base not matched to a gene; V was cut back by 2 bases and J by 3 bases. CDR3 DNA: TGTGCCAGCAGCCAATGGGACAGCTACGAGCAGTACTTC. Protein product: CASSQWDSYEQYF.

DNA for the CDR3: TGTGCCAGCAGCTCACAGGGGGCGCAGGAGACCCAGTACTTC. The encoded protein is CASSSQGAQETQYF. The rearrangement links TRBV5-6 to TRBJ2-5, with 9 positions matching TRBD1. CDR1 and CDR2 from the germline V gene are SGHDT and YYEEEE. The V segment lost 3 bases and the J segment 5 bases; nucleotides outside the gene matches: 5. This CDR3 region has 14 residues. The full variable domain, in which reference TRBV5-6 and TRBJ2-5 provide the parts outside the CDR3, is DAGVTQSPTHLIKTRGQQVTLRCSPKSGHDTVSWYQQALGQGPQFIFQYYEEEERQRGNFPDRFSGHQFPNYSSELNVNALLLGDSALYLCASSSQGAQETQYFGPGTRLLVL.

J is TRBJ1-1 and V is TRBV5-4, with 12 nucleotides matching TRBD1. V lost 4 bases and J lost 6; bases outside the gene matches: 4. Germline V gives CDR1 SGHNT, CDR2 YYREEE (reference sequence). This CDR3 has 14 residues. CDR3 amino acids: CASSGGQGAPEAFF. Here the CDR3 DNA reads TGTGCCAGCAGCGGGGGACAGGGGGCGCCTGAAGCTTTCTTT.

This chain joins TRBV4-3 and TRBJ2-1, with no clear D. CDR1 LGHNA and CDR2 YSLEER come from the germline V gene. Trimming took off 3 bases at V and 4 bases at J, with 13 bases between the two ends. This CDR3 has 15 residues. Here the CDR3 reads CASSQTTEWYNEQFF. The CDR3 nucleotides are TGCGCCAGCAGCCAGACGACTGAATGGTACAATGAGCAGTTCTTC.

The genes are TRBV4-1 and TRBJ2-1, with 9 bases aligning to TRBD2. Germline V lookup: CDR1 MGHRA, CDR2 YSYEKL. The CDR3 sequence is 16 residues long. V trimming: 3 bases; J trimming: 0 bases; junction bases outside the gene matches: 3. CDR3 residues: CASSQMTSGSYNEQFF. The CDR3, as DNA: TGCGCCAGCAGCCAGATGACTAGCGGCTCCTACAATGAGCAGTTCTTC.